Listed below are T cell receptor beta chains from one sample, sequenced in a study of blood T cell repertoires in COVID-19. The table came from immunoSEQ multiplex PCR; TCRdb's copy has only in-frame clones and leaves some out. Of roughly 240,000 clones in the sample, more than 65% were seen once. Sequencing was carried out using peripheral blood. Receptor source: a man aged 40-49 years who had recovered from COVID-19. Both conserved end residues are part of each CDR3. Each record gives: V gene, clone size, J gene, D gene, CDR3 protein, CDR3 DNA. A D gene is named only where the DNA matches it firmly. The listing skips clone size in some rows; elsewhere it reads once, few, many or a size class.

>TRBV4-3|-|TRBJ1-1|-
CASSQDRNTEAFF
TGCGCCAGCAGCCAGGACAGGAACACTGAAGCTTTCTTT
>TRBV27|-|TRBJ2-2|TRBD2
CASSFIPLAGGLHTGELFF
TGTGCCAGCAGTTTCATACCGCTAGCGGGGGGCCTGCACACCGGGGAGCTGTTTTTT
>TRBV18|-|TRBJ2-1|-
CASSPPDAGQQFF
TGTGCCAGCTCACCCCCTGACGCGGGCCAGCAGTTCTTC
>TRBV4-3|-|TRBJ2-2|-
CASSQDSAAPGELFF
TGCGCCAGCAGCCAAGACAGCGCAGCACCCGGGGAGCTGTTTTTT
>TRBV19|-|TRBJ1-5|-
CASSPRTVRDQPQHF
TGTGCCAGTAGTCCTCGGACAGTGCGGGATCAGCCCCAGCATTTT
>TRBV5-1|-|TRBJ1-1|-
CASSLATGLNTEAFF
TGCGCCAGCAGCTTGGCAACAGGGCTGAACACTGAAGCTTTCTTT
>TRBV19|-|TRBJ2-5|TRBD1
CASRRMDRGPQETQYF
TGTGCCAGTAGGAGGATGGACAGGGGGCCCCAAGAGACCCAGTACTTC
>TRBV11-3|once|TRBJ2-1|-
CASSFGSLEYNEQFF
TGTGCCAGCAGCTTTGGATCTCTAGAGTACAATGAGCAGTTCTTC
>TRBV19|-|TRBJ2-2|TRBD2
CASSISGGGPTGELFF
TGTGCCAGTAGTATCTCCGGGGGGGGACCCACCGGGGAGCTGTTTTTT
>TRBV7-2|-|TRBJ1-3|TRBD1
CASSSWTGAHSGNTIYF
TGTGCCAGCAGCTCGTGGACAGGGGCTCACTCTGGAAACACCATATATTTT
>TRBV11-3|once|TRBJ2-3|-
CASSLTTGTDTQYF
TGTGCCAGCAGCTTAACGACAGGCACAGATACGCAGTATTTT
>TRBV19|few|TRBJ2-1|TRBD2
CASSGTSFDEQFF
TGTGCCAGTTCCGGGACTAGCTTCGATGAGCAGTTCTTC
>TRBV19|-|TRBJ1-5|-
CASSIRQINQPQHF
TGTGCCAGTAGTATCCGACAGATCAATCAGCCCCAGCATTTT
>TRBV10-1|-|TRBJ2-1|-
CASSGGTELYNEQFF
TGCGCCAGCAGTGGCGGGACAGAGCTATACAATGAGCAGTTCTTC
>TRBV10-2|-|TRBJ1-2|TRBD1
CASRGQGGDGYTF
TGCGCCAGCAGAGGACAGGGCGGGGATGGCTACACCTTC
>TRBV7-6|once|TRBJ2-3|TRBD2
CASSSRTSGRAGDTQYF
TGTGCCAGCAGCTCCAGGACTAGCGGGAGGGCCGGAGATACGCAGTATTTT
>TRBV18|-|TRBJ1-2|TRBD1
CASSPSGTARGYGYTF
TGTGCCAGCTCACCCTCCGGGACAGCGAGGGGCTATGGCTACACCTTC
>TRBV7-8|few|TRBJ2-2|TRBD1
CASSRQGSTGELFF
TGTGCCAGCAGCAGACAGGGGTCCACCGGGGAGCTGTTTTTT
>TRBV3-1/TRBV3-2|-|TRBJ1-1|-
CASSQEQGYKAFF
TGTGCCAGCAGCCAAGAGCAGGGATATAAAGCTTTCTTT
>TRBV2|-|TRBJ1-6|-
CASSNAGAENNSPLHF
TGTGCCAGCAGTAACGCAGGGGCTGAGAATAATTCACCCCTCCACTTT
>TRBV3-1/TRBV3-2|-|TRBJ2-7|TRBD2
CASSKGAGGYEQYF
TGTGCCAGCAGCAAAGGAGCGGGGGGCTACGAGCAGTACTTC
>TRBV27|-|TRBJ2-7|TRBD2
CASSTVQLAGSYEQYF
TGTGCCAGCAGCACCGTCCAACTAGCGGGATCCTACGAGCAGTACTTC
>TRBV5-1|-|TRBJ1-6|-
CASSSGQTSYNSPLHF
TGCGCCAGCAGCTCCGGACAGACCTCCTATAATTCACCCCTCCACTTT
>TRBV5-6|-|TRBJ1-2|-
CASSSYRDRDYGYTF
TGTGCCAGCAGCTCCTACAGGGACCGAGACTATGGCTACACCTTC
>TRBV7-2|-|TRBJ2-7|TRBD2
CASSFLAGSAYEQYF
TGTGCCAGCAGCTTTCTAGCGGGAAGCGCCTACGAGCAGTACTTC
>TRBV11-2|-|TRBJ1-1|-
CASSFLGARAFF
TGTGCCAGCAGCTTTCTAGGGGCTCGGGCTTTCTTT
>TRBV2|-|TRBJ1-2|TRBD1
CASSEDRDRANYGYTF
TGTGCCAGCAGTGAGGACAGGGACCGAGCTAACTATGGCTACACCTTC
>TRBV6-5|-|TRBJ2-4|-
CASRTFRGSKNIQYF
TGTGCCAGCAGGACATTTAGGGGTTCTAAAAACATTCAGTACTTC
>TRBV7-2|-|TRBJ1-5|-
CASSFSGDSNQPQHF
TGTGCCAGCAGCTTTTCAGGGGATAGCAATCAGCCCCAGCATTTT
>TRBV7-9|-|TRBJ2-2|-
CASSLISGTANTGELFF
TGTGCCAGCAGCTTAATTAGCGGGACAGCGAACACCGGGGAGCTGTTTTTT
>TRBV3-1/TRBV3-2|-|TRBJ2-1|TRBD2
CASSQRRDYLYNEQFF
TGTGCCAGCAGCCAACGCCGGGACTACTTATACAATGAGCAGTTCTTC
>TRBV19|many|TRBJ1-6|TRBD1
CASSGTGVAYSPLHF
TGTGCCAGTAGTGGAACAGGGGTTGCTTATTCACCCCTCCACTTT
>TRBV9|-|TRBJ2-3|TRBD2
CASSVASSSGSSIDTQYF
TGTGCCAGCAGCGTAGCTAGTTCTAGCGGGAGTTCCATAGATACGCAGTATTTT
>TRBV7-2|-|TRBJ2-7|TRBD2
CASSLVGTGGEATYEQYF
TGTGCCAGCAGCTTAGTTGGTACCGGGGGGGAAGCCACCTACGAGCAGTACTTC
>TRBV6-5|-|TRBJ2-7|-
CASSYSVDSSYEQYF
TGTGCCAGCAGTTACTCGGTCGACAGCTCCTACGAGCAGTACTTC
>TRBV6-6|-|TRBJ1-3|TRBD1
CASSRALLDRGRSKTGNTIYF
TGTGCCAGCAGTCGCGCCCTGTTGGACAGGGGGAGAAGTAAGACTGGAAACACCATATATTTT
>TRBV5-1|-|TRBJ1-2|-
CASSLGTEINYGYTF
TGCGCCAGCAGCTTGGGGACAGAAATTAACTATGGCTACACCTTC
>TRBV29-1|-|TRBJ2-7|TRBD1
CSVEGTGPWEQYF
TGCAGCGTTGAAGGGACAGGGCCATGGGAGCAGTACTTC
>TRBV7-9|-|TRBJ1-1|-
CASSPEVRLSEAFF
TGTGCCAGCAGCCCCGAGGTGCGGCTCTCTGAAGCTTTCTTT
>TRBV6-4|-|TRBJ2-3|-
CASSDPSTSSDTQYF
TGTGCCAGCAGTGACCCATCTACTAGCTCAGATACGCAGTATTTT
>TRBV29-1|-|TRBJ2-1|TRBD1
CSVEGQGSFSYNEQFF
TGCAGCGTTGAAGGACAGGGTTCGTTTTCTTACAATGAGCAGTTCTTC
>TRBV11-2|-|TRBJ2-2|-
CASSLTVSNTGELFF
TGTGCCAGCAGCTTGACAGTATCGAACACCGGGGAGCTGTTTTTT
>TRBV2|-|TRBJ2-7|TRBD1
CASTPGQSYEQYF
TGTGCCAGCACCCCGGGACAGTCCTACGAGCAGTACTTC
>TRBV5-8|-|TRBJ1-5|-
CASSTYSNQPQHF
TGTGCCAGCAGCACCTATAGCAATCAGCCCCAGCATTTT
>TRBV10-2|-|TRBJ2-7|-
CASNSGVTYEQYF
TGCGCCAGCAATTCAGGGGTTACCTACGAGCAGTACTTC
>TRBV6-5|once|TRBJ1-2|-
CASSYLAGVGGYTF
TGTGCCAGCAGTTACCTGGCAGGGGTGGGTGGCTACACCTTC
>TRBV19|-|TRBJ1-1|-
CASRVKGRRDTEAFF
TGTGCCAGTAGAGTTAAGGGGCGCAGGGACACTGAAGCTTTCTTT
>TRBV9|once|TRBJ2-2|TRBD1
CASSDVTGAGELFF
TGTGCCAGCAGCGATGTGACAGGGGCCGGGGAGCTGTTTTTT
>TRBV27|-|TRBJ1-4|-
CASSLAGSEKLFF
TGTGCCAGCAGTTTGGCGGGGTCTGAAAAACTGTTTTTT
>TRBV19|-|TRBJ2-3|TRBD1
CASSIDYETGSTDTQYF
TGTGCCAGTAGTATAGATTATGAGACAGGGAGCACAGATACGCAGTATTTT
>TRBV2|-|TRBJ1-3|TRBD1
CASRGDRENGNTIYF
TGTGCCAGCAGAGGGGACAGGGAAAACGGAAACACCATATATTTT
>TRBV4-3|-|TRBJ1-1|-
CASSQQTQPNTEAFF
TGCGCCAGCAGCCAACAAACACAGCCGAACACTGAAGCTTTCTTT
>TRBV12-5|-|TRBJ1-3|TRBD1
CASGFGTGGTIYF
TGTGCTAGTGGCTTCGGGACAGGGGGCACCATATATTTT
>TRBV2|-|TRBJ1-1|-
CASNTEGDTEAFF
TGTGCCAGCAATACGGAAGGAGACACTGAAGCTTTCTTT
>TRBV2|-|TRBJ1-4|-
CASSDQGNLNEKLFF
TGTGCCAGCAGTGACCAGGGGAACCTAAATGAAAAACTGTTTTTT
>TRBV11-2|-|TRBJ1-4|-
CASSSGLRGELFF
TGTGCCAGCAGCTCCGGGCTGCGGGGGGAACTGTTTTTT
>TRBV13|once|TRBJ1-2|-
CASSLLVRGGYGYTF
TGTGCCAGCAGCTTATTGGTCAGGGGCGGGTATGGCTACACCTTC
>TRBV13|-|TRBJ2-6|-
CASSLRVGANVLTF
TGTGCCAGCAGCCTGAGGGTAGGGGCCAACGTCCTGACTTTC
>TRBV5-1|-|TRBJ2-2|TRBD2
CASSPLAGTNTGELFF
TGCGCCAGCAGCCCCCTAGCGGGAACGAACACCGGGGAGCTGTTTTTT